The source of this T cell receptor (beta chain) is a study of blood T cell repertoires in COVID-19 (dated by TCRdb to the early 2020s). In the study overall: Samples from collaborators originated in the United States, Italy and Spain and spanned both the acute and convalescent phases of COVID-19. The material from the prospective study consisted of cDNA or gDNA derived from T cells, B-cell-depleted T cells, or PBMCs. Deeply sampled blood TCRbeta repertoires from subjects exposed to, actively infected with, or recovered from COVID-19 were included in the dataset. The repertoires were made available in a free public database intended to serve as a resource for research on the immune response to SARS-CoV-2. Samples came from the ongoing ImmuneRACE study (first 160 participants) plus 1,254 subjects from 6 global collaborators. The sample metadata nearly always contained a de-identified subject ID, COVID-19 status, age in years and sex. Where available, HLA class I and class II types were taken from metadata supplied by the sample provider and were not determined by assay-based typing. Results the study describes overall, beyond this receptor: Clinical and demographic metadata were provided uncurated, with the amount varying by source and participant.

Participants in the prospective study were enrolled through a virtual design, were aged about 18 to 100 years, and lived in about two dozen United States geographic areas. In the prospective study, participants were assigned to cohorts based on the clinical history participants reported in a screening survey and a study questionnaire. For ImmuneRACE Cohort 3, a participant was defined as recovered based on two consecutive negative NP/OP PCR tests, clearance by a healthcare professional, or resolution of symptoms. Mobile phlebotomists in the prospective study collected whole blood, serum and a nasopharyngeal or oropharyngeal swab from every participant. Over an approximately 2-month period, participants in the prospective study had the option of providing additional blood draws and questionnaires. Before DNA extraction, blood samples from the prospective study were shipped at room temperature or frozen.

CDR1 and CDR2 are read off the germline V gene (reference sequence) as LNHDA and SQIVND. The CDR3 has 19 amino acids, counting the end cysteine and phenylalanine. CDR3 DNA is the only sequence kept; it has 57 bases, read in frame from the first base. The junction shows trimming of 5 bases on V and 8 bases on J, plus 30 bases between the germline ends. As for this clone: The specificity of this receptor is unknown. No base-level quality is on record; no much larger clone is a single base apart.

TCRbeta CDR3 regions were amplified from genomic DNA by means of the immunoSEQ Assay, a bias-controlled multiplex PCR. As for the original processing: The number of nucleated cells in each sample was estimated from the amplification of reference gene primers within the assay. To quantify the absolute abundance of each unique TCRbeta CDR3 rearrangement, sequence reads were collapsed and filtered. Productive Simpson clonality was computed per sample as the square root of Simpson's diversity index over productive rearrangements. TCRdb re-hosts the immuneACCESS table, in-frame sequences only. Its copies lack some clones; in the studies checked, an unresolved V gene accounts for under half of them, and the cause for the rest is not known. Clonal size and the V and J genes are those of that table, whereas D and trimming came from the DNA. This sample comprises about 310,000 clones, 70% to 90% of them detected only once. Roughly 2% of the sample is in the top ten clones.

This TCR came from a young man who had recovered from COVID-19. Sample: PBMCs or T cells enriched from blood (not recorded which). The chain employs TRBV19 and TRBJ1-4, with a weak D call of TRBD1 (6 bases match). In nucleotides, the sequence is TGTGCCAGTAGTCTCAGGGGAAGTTTTTTACGTGTAACATCCGAAAAACTGTTTTTT. Its protein product is CASSLRGSFLRVTSEKLFF.